A selection of T cell receptor beta chains follows, all from one sample in a study of blood T cell repertoires in COVID-19. The protocol was immunoSEQ multiplex PCR, while the TCRdb copy is restricted to in-frame clones and leaves out a portion. Of 350,000 or so clones in the sample, about 90% are singletons; the top ten hold 0.9% to 1.2%. The sample comprised PBMCs or T cells enriched from blood (not recorded which). The receptors originated from a woman aged 25 to 39 who had recovered from COVID-19. CDR3s include the opening cysteine and the closing phenylalanine or tryptophan. The D gene is left open where the match is weak. Clone size, where shown, is once, few, many, or a class for clones that have expanded.

TRBJ1-6 | - | - | TRBV23-1 | TGCGCCAGCAGTCAATCGGCCAATTCACCCCTCCACTTT | CASSQSANSPLHF
TRBJ1-2 | - | - | TRBV28 | TGTGCCAGCAGCCTCGTCAGTGGCTATGGCTACACCTTC | CASSLVSGYGYTF
TRBJ1-2 | - | - | TRBV6-5 | TGTGCCAGCAGACAGACAGGAGCTTCCTATGGCTACACCTTC | CASRQTGASYGYTF
TRBJ1-2 | - | - | TRBV7-8 | TGTGCCAGCAGCTTAGTCGGCACGGGGGATGGCTACACCTTC | CASSLVGTGDGYTF
TRBJ1-2 | - | - | TRBV5-1 | TGCGCCAGCAGCTTGCTATTTTCCGGGACACTTATTGACTATGGCTACACCTTC | CASSLLFSGTLIDYGYTF
TRBJ1-3 | - | - | TRBV6-2/TRBV6-3 | TGTGCCAGCAGTACAACAGGAGTAATTGGAAACACCATATATTTT | CASSTTGVIGNTIYF
TRBJ2-3 | - | TRBD1 | TRBV28 | TGTGCCAGCCGGGACAGGCGCACAGATACGCAGTATTTT | CASRDRRTDTQYF
TRBJ2-1 | - | TRBD1 | TRBV20-1 | TGCAGTGCTGGACAGGGGGGTGCGCAGTTCTTC | CSAGQGGAQFF
TRBJ1-4 | - | - | TRBV3-1/TRBV3-2 | TGTGCCAGCAGCCAAAAGGAGCCGGAGGAAAAACTGTTTTTT | CASSQKEPEEKLFF
TRBJ1-6 | - | - | TRBV5-4 | TGTGCCAGCAGCGGCGGGACCGACTCCTATAATTCACCCCTCCACTTT | CASSGGTDSYNSPLHF
TRBJ2-5 | - | - | TRBV18 | TGTGCCAGCTCACCGAATCTAAGTCCCCGGGAGACCCAGTACTTC | CASSPNLSPRETQYF
TRBJ2-7 | - | - | TRBV30 | TGTGCCTGGAGTCTTATATACGAGCAGTACTTC | CAWSLIYEQYF
TRBJ1-2 | - | - | TRBV9 | TGTGCCAGCAGCGTAGTGAGGGAATCTGTCTATGGCTACACCTTC | CASSVVRESVYGYTF
TRBJ2-1 | - | TRBD2 | TRBV24-1 | TGTGCCACCAGTTCTTCCGGGACTAGCGGGGGGGCCTCCTACAATGAGCAGTTCTTC | CATSSSGTSGGASYNEQFF
TRBJ2-7 | once | - | TRBV2 | TGTGCCAGCCGCATGGTAGCACAGGGCTACGAGCAGTACTTC | CASRMVAQGYEQYF
TRBJ2-3 | - | - | TRBV27 | TGTGCCAGCAGTTTAAGGGGAATGCGGGGGCGCACAGATACGCAGTATTTT | CASSLRGMRGRTDTQYF
TRBJ2-7 | - | TRBD1 | TRBV11-3 | TGTGCCAGCAGCGCAGGGCAGGGGGCGTCCTACGAGCAGTACTTC | CASSAGQGASYEQYF
TRBJ2-1 | - | TRBD2 | TRBV7-9 | TGTGCCAGCAGCTTCGGACTAGCGGTATCCTACAATGAGCAGTTCTTC | CASSFGLAVSYNEQFF
TRBJ1-5 | few | - | TRBV30 | TGTGCCTGGGGACAGTTCAATCAGCCCCAGCATTTT | CAWGQFNQPQHF
TRBJ2-3 | - | TRBD2 | TRBV7-9 | TGTGCCAGCGAAGATAGCGGGGGGGCAGATACGCAGTATTTT | CASEDSGGADTQYF
TRBJ1-5 | once | - | TRBV2 | TGTGCCAGCAGTGAAGGCTCGGGCGGCGGGACCCAGCATTTT | CASSEGSGGGTQHF
TRBJ1-1 | - | TRBD1 | TRBV7-9 | TGTGCCAGCAGCGCTGGACAGGGAACTGAAGCTTTCTTT | CASSAGQGTEAFF
TRBJ2-3 | once | TRBD2 | TRBV2 | TGTGCCAGCACGGGTCGGGGGGTAGTCACAGATACGCAGTATTTT | CASTGRGVVTDTQYF
TRBJ1-4 | - | TRBD1 | TRBV30 | TGTGCCTGGACAGGGGGCTCACTAGAAAAACTGTTTTTT | CAWTGGSLEKLFF
TRBJ1-2 | - | - | TRBV18 | TGTGCCAGCTCACCACCGACAGCTAACTATGGCTACACCTTC | CASSPPTANYGYTF
TRBJ1-2 | - | TRBD1 | TRBV14 | TGTGCCAGCAGCCAAGACAGGGGGCACGGCTACACCTTC | CASSQDRGHGYTF
TRBJ2-5 | - | TRBD1 | TRBV9 | TGTGCCAGCAGCGCCGGACAGGCCAGGGAGACCCAGTACTTC | CASSAGQARETQYF
TRBJ1-4 | - | TRBD1 | TRBV29-1 | TGCAGCGTTGAAGGACAGGGTTATGAAAAACTGTTTTTT | CSVEGQGYEKLFF
TRBJ1-6 | - | - | TRBV6-5 | TGTGCCAGCATGAGGGGGACGGAGAATTCACCCCTCCACTTT | CASMRGTENSPLHF
TRBJ2-3 | few | TRBD2 | TRBV4-2 | TGTGCCAGCAGCCCTACCAGCGCGGGGGACGGCACAGATACGCAGTATTTT | CASSPTSAGDGTDTQYF
TRBJ2-7 | - | - | TRBV13 | TGTGCCAGCAGCTTAGGAGCCGGGGGCTACGAGCAGTACTTC | CASSLGAGGYEQYF
TRBJ1-2 | few | TRBD1 | TRBV9 | TGTGCCAGCAGCGTGACGACAGGGCATGGCTACACCTTC | CASSVTTGHGYTF
TRBJ2-3 | once | TRBD2 | TRBV15 | TGTGCCACCAGCACCGGACTAGCGGGGAGCGCAGATACGCAGTATTTT | CATSTGLAGSADTQYF
TRBJ2-5 | - | TRBD2 | TRBV9 | TGTGCCAGCAGCGTCGAGCGGGGTGGTGGAGAGACCCAGTACTTC | CASSVERGGGETQYF
TRBJ1-1 | - | - | TRBV7-9 | TGTGCCAGCACGAACAGCCGGCAAGCTTTCTTT | CASTNSRQAFF
TRBJ1-1 | - | - | TRBV30 | TGTGCCTGGGACCAGACATTGGGCACTGAAGCTTTCTTT | CAWDQTLGTEAFF
TRBJ2-5 | - | TRBD1 | TRBV9 | TGTGCCAGCAGCTACCAGGGGGCACTTCGAGAGACCCAGTACTTC | CASSYQGALRETQYF
TRBJ1-3 | - | TRBD1 | TRBV3-1/TRBV3-2 | TGTGCCAGCCAGCGACAGGGAAACGAAAACACCATATATTTT | CASQRQGNENTIYF
TRBJ1-5 | - | TRBD1 | TRBV24-1 | TGTGCCACCAGTGGGGACAGGGGGCCGATTCAGCCCCAGCATTTT | CATSGDRGPIQPQHF
TRBJ2-1 | once | TRBD2 | TRBV18 | TGTGCCAGCGCCGCCGGGACTAGCGGGGGGAATGAGCAGTTCTTC | CASAAGTSGGNEQFF
TRBJ1-5 | - | - | TRBV3-1/TRBV3-2 | TGTGCCAGCAGCCAAGATGTGGGGGGGAGACAGCCCCAGCATTTT | CASSQDVGGRQPQHF
TRBJ1-1 | once | TRBD1 | TRBV19 | TGTGCCAGTAGTATTTGGGTTTATGGCCAGGGGGTCACTGAAGCTTTCTTT | CASSIWVYGQGVTEAFF